The clone carrying this T cell receptor (beta chain) was picked up a small number of times. The data stem from a study of T-cell memory formation after mild COVID-19. Each CDR3 protein gets one entry after TCRdb re-called the 5' RACE reads with MiXCR. The data show roughly 550,000 distinct CDR3 sequences, about a fifth seen once. Germline V gene sequence: CDR1 MGHRA, CDR2 YSYEKL. Trimming removed 4 bases at V and 2 bases at J, with 15 bases between. The CDR3 runs to 15 residues. V and J are TRBV4-1 and TRBJ2-7; possible D gene TRBD1, 6 bases. This clonotype was obtained from an adult woman who had mild COVID-19 (a few samples of this study predate the infection). Cell type and time point are not known. The sample taken for sequencing was PBMCs or a T cell subset sorted from them (not recorded which). CDR3 bases: TGCGCCAGCAGCCCTGAGACAGGTTACACCTACGAGCAGTACTTC. Protein sequence: CASSPETGYTYEQYF.